This T cell receptor beta chain was recorded in a study of post-analysis software for immune sequencing data. Overall study context: In terms of disease course, relapsing-remitting, secondary progressive and progressive-relapsing multiple sclerosis were included. Overall study findings and caveats: Patients carried four or five TRBV segments more frequently than controls did, and TRBV5-6, TRBV5-1 and TRBV20-1 were among them.

Germline loops: CDR1 DFQATT, CDR2 SNEGSKA (reference sequence). Trimming cost V 3 bases and J 1 base, with 12 bases left between them. This CDR3 has 14 residues. On this clonotype itself: Its matching antigen is unknown.

The TCR beta cDNA libraries carried unique molecular identifiers. With about 0.95 to 10 million T cells as the source, 500,000 to 650,000 cDNA molecules resulted. TCRdb re-called the PCR reads through MiXCR, storing one row per CDR3 protein. The data show 600,000 to 700,000 distinct CDR3 sequences, with 59% seen just once and about 11% held by the top ten. Source material: blood. The receptor comes from a girl under 10 years old with multiple sclerosis. V usage is TRBV20-1 and J usage is TRBJ1-1; a weak D match, TRBD1 (5 bases). The CDR3, as DNA: TGCAGTGCTAGTCCCGACAGCCGGAACACTGAAGCTTTCTTT. This codes for CSASPDSRNTEAFF.